This entry is about one T cell receptor (beta chain). The antigen is undetermined. At one end the junction does not follow the germline gene, possibly because of a read error. This specimen belongs to a study of cytomegalovirus exposure and HLA in healthy donors. Primers: 60 Vbeta forward and 13 Jbeta reverse. TCRdb keeps only in-frame clones here, not all; method: immunoSEQ multiplex PCR. This repertoire shows over 150,000 clones, 79% found once; its top ten account for over 1.5%. Study-wide results and limits: The study recorded about 150 TCR beta chains that were cytomegalovirus-associated. Some segments of the V type, notably TRBV6-2 and TRBV6-3, were excluded as indistinguishable.

CDR3 length equals 14 residues. Germline V gene sequence: CDR1 LNHDA, CDR2 SQIVND (reference sequence). The rearrangement links TRBV19 to TRBJ2-3; possibly TRBD1 for D (5 bases). Sample: PBMCs. This TCR was sampled from a woman younger than 30 in good health and CMV-seronegative. Here the CDR3 reads CASSIGANTDTQYF. DNA of the CDR3: TGTGCCAGCAGTATTGGGGCGAACACAGATACGCAGTATTTT.